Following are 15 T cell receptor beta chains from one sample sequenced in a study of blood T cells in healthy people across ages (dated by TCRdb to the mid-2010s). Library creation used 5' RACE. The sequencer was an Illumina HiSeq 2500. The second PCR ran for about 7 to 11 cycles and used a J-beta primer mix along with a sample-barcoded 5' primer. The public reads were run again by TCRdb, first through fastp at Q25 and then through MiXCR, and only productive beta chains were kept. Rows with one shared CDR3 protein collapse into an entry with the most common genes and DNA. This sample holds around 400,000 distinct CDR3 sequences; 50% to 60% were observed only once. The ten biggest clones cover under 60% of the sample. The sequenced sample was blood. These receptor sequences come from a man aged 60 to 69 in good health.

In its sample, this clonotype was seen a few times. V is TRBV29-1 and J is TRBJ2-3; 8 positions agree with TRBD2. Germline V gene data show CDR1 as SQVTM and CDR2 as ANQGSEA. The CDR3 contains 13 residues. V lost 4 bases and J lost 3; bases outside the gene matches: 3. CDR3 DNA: TGCAGCGTTGGGAGCGGGAGAACAGATACGCAGTATTTT. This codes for CSVGSGRTDTQYF.

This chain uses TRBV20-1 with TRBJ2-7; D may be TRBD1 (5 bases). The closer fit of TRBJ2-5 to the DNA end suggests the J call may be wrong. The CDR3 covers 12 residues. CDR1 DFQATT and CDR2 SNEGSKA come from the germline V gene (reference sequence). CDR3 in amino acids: CSARQGEETQYF. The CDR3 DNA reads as TGCAGTGCTAGACAGGGCGAAGAGACCCAGTACTTC.

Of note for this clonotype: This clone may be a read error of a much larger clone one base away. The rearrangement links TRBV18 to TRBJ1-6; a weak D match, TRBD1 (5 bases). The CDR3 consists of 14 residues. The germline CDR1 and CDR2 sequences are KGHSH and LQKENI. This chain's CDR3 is CASLPSRDGPSLHF. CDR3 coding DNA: TGTGCCAGCTTACCAAGCCGGGACGGCCCTTCCCTCCACTTT.

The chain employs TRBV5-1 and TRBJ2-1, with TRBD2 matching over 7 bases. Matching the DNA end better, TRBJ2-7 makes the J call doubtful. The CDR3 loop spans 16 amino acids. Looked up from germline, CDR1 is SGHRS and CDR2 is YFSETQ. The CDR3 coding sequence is TGCGCCAGCAGCCGAGGAGCGGGGCAAACCTACAATGAGCAGTACTTC. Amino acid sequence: CASSRGAGQTYNEQYF.

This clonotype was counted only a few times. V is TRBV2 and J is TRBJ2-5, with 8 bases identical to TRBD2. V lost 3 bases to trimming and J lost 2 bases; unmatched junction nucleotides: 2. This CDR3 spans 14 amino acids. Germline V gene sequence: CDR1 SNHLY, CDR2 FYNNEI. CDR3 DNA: TGTGCCAGCAGTGAGACTAGCGTACAAGAGACCCAGTACTTC. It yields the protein CASSETSVQETQYF.

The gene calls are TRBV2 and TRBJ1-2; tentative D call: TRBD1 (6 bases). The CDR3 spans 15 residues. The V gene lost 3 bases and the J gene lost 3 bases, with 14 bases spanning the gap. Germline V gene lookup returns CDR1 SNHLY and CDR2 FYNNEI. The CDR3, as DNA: TGTGCCAGCAGTGAGGGGGCCGGGACGCACTATGGCTACACCTTC. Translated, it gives CASSEGAGTHYGYTF. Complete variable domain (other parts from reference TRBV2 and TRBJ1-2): EPEVTQTPSHQVTQMGQEVILRCVPISNHLYFYWYRQILGQKVEFLVSFYNNEISEKSEIFDDQFSVERPDGSNFTLKIRSTKLEDSAMYFCASSEGAGTHYGYTFGSGTRLTVV.

The CDR3: CSARVPAGGLGEQFF. The DNA of the CDR3 is TGCAGTGCTAGAGTCCCAGCGGGGGGGCTCGGTGAGCAGTTCTTC. The chain carries TRBV20-1 and TRBJ2-1, with 10 bases fitting TRBD2. Trimming at V came to 1 base and at J to 9 bases, leaving 9 bases not matched to a gene. Germline-derived CDR1 and CDR2 are DFQATT and SNEGSKA (reference sequence). This CDR3 spans 15 amino acids.

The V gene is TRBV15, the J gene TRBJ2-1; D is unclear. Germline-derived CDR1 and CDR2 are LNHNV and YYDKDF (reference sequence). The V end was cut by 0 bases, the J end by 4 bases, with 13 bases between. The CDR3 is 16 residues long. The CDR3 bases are TGTGCCACCAGCAGAGATCAAGGGCCCCCTTACAATGAGCAGTTCTTC. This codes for CATSRDQGPPYNEQFF. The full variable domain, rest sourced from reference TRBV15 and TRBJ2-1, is DAMVIQNPRYQVTQFGKPVTLSCSQTLNHNVMYWYQQKSSQAPKLLFHYYDKDFNNEADTPDNFQSRRPNTSFCFLDIRSPGLGDTAMYLCATSRDQGPPYNEQFFGPGTRLTVL.

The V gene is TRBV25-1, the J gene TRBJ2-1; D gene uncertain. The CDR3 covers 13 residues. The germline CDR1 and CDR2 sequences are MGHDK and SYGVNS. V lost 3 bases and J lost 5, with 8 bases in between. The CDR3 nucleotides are TGTGCCAGCAGTGACTCATTAGACAATGAGCAGTTCTTC. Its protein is CASSDSLDNEQFF.

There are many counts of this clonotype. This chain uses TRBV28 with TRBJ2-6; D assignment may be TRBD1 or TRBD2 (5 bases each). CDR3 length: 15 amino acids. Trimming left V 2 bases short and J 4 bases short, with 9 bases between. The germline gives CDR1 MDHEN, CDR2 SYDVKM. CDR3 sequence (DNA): TGTGCCAGCAGTTTAAGAGGGGCCGGGGCCAACGTCCTGACTTTC. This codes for CASSLRGAGANVLTF.

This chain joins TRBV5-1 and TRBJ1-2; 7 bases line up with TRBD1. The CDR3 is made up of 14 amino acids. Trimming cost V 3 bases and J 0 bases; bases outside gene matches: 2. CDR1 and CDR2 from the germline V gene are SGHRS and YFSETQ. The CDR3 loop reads CASSWDRTNYGYTF. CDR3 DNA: TGCGCCAGCAGCTGGGACAGAACTAACTATGGCTACACCTTC.

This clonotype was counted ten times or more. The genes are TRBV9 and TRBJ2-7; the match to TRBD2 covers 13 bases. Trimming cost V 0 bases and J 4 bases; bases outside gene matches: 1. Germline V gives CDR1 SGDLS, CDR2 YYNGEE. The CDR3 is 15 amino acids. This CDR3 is CASSVEGLAGYEQYF. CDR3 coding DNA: TGTGCCAGCAGCGTAGAGGGACTAGCGGGGTACGAGCAGTACTTC.

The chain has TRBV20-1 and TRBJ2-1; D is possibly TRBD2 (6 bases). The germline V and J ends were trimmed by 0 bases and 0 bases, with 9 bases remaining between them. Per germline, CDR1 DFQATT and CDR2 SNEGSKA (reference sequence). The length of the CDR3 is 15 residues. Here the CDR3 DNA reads TGCAGTGCTAGAGAGTGGCGGGACTCCTACAATGAGCAGTTCTTC. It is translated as CSAREWRDSYNEQFF.

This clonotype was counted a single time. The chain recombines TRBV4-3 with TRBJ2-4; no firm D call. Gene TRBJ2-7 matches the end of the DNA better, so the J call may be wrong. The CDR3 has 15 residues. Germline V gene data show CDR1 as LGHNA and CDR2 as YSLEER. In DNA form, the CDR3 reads TGCGCCAGCAGCCAAGGGCACAGTTCCTACTACGAGCAGTACTTC. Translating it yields CASSQGHSSYYEQYF.

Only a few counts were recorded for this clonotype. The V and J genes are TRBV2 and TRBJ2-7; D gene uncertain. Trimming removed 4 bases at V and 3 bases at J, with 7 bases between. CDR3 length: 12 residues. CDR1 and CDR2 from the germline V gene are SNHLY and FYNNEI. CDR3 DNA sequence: TGTGCCAGCAGTGTGGCGGTCTACGAGCAGTACTTC. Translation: CASSVAVYEQYF.